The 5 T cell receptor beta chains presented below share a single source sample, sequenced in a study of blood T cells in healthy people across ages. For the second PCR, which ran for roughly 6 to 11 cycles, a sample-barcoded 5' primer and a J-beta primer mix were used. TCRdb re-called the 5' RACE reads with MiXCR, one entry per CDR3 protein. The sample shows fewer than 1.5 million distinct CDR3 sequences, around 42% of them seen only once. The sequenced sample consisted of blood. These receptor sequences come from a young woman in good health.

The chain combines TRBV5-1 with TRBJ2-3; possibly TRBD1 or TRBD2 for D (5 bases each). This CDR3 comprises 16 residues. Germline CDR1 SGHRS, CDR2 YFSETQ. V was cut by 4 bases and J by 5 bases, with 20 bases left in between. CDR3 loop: CASSPPRDGAGDTQYF. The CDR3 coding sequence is TGCGCCAGCAGCCCCCCCCGGGACGGCGCCGGAGATACGCAGTATTTT. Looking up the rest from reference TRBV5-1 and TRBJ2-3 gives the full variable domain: KAGVTQTPRYLIKTRGQQVTLSCSPISGHRSVSWYQQTPGQGLQFLFEYFSETQRNKGNFPGRFSGRQFSNSRSEMNVSTLELGDSALYLCASSPPRDGAGDTQYFGPGTRLTVL.

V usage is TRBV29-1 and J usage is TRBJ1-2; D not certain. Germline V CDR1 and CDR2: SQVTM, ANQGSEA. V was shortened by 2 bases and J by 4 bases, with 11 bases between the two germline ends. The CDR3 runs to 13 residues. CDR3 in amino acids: CSVEHEAVYGYTF. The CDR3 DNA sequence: TGCAGCGTTGAACACGAAGCGGTCTATGGCTACACCTTC. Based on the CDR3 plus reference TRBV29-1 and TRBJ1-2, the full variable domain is SAVISQKPSRDICQRGTSLTIQCQVDSQVTMMFWYRQQPGQSLTLIATANQGSEATYESGFVIDKFPISRPNLTFSTLTVSNMSPEDSSIYLCSVEHEAVYGYTFGSGTRLTVV.

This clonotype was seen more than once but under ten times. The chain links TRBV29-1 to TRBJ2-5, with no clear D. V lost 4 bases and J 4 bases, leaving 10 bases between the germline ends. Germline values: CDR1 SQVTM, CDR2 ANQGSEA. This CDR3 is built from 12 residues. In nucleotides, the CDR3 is TGCAGCGTTGTGGGTGGGGTAGAGACCCAGTACTTC. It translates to CSVVGGVETQYF.

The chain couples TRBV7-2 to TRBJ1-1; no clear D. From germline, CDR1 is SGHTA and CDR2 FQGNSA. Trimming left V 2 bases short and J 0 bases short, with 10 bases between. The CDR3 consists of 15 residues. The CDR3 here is CASSLHPVVNTEAFF. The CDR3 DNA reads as TGTGCCAGCAGCTTACACCCCGTCGTGAACACTGAAGCTTTCTTT.

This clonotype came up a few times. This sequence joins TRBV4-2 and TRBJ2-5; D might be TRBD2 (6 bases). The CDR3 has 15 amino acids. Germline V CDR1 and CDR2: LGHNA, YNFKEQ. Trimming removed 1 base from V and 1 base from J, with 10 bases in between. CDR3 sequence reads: CASSQGNSGQETQYF. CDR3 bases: TGTGCCAGCAGCCAAGGCAATAGCGGCCAAGAGACCCAGTACTTC.